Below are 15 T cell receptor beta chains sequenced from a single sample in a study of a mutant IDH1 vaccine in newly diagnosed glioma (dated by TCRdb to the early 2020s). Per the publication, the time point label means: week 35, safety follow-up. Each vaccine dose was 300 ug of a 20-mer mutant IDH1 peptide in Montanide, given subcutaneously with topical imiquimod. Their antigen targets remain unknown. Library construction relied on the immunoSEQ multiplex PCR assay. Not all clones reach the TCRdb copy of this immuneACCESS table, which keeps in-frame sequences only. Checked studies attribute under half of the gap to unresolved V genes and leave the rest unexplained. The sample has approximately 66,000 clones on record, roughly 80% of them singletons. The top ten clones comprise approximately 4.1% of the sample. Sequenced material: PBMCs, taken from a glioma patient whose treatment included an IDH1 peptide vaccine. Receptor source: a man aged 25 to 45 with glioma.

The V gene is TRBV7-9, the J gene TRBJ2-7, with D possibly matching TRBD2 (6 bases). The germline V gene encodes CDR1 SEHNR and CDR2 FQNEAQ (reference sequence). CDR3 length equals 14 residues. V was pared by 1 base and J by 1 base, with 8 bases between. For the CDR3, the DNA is TGTGCCAGCAGCTTAGGGGGGGATTCCTACGAGCAGTACTTC. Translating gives CASSLGGDSYEQYF.

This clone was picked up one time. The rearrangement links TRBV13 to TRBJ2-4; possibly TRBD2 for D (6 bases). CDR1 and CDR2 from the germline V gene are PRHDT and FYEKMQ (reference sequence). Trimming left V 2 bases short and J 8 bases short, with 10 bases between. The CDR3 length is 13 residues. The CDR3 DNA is TGTGCCAGCAGCTTACAAGGGAGGCACATTCAGTACTTC. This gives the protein CASSLQGRHIQYF.

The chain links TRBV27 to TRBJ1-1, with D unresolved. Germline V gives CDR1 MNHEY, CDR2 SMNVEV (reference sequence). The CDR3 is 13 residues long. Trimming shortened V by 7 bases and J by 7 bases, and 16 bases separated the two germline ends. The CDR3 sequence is CASTLIAGSEAFF. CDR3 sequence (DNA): TGTGCCAGCACCCTTATAGCGGGGAGTGAAGCTTTCTTT.

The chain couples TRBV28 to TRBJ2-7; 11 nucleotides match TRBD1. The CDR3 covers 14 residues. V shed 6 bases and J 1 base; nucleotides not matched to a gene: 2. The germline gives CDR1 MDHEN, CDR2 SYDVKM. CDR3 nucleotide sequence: TGTGCCAGCAGCGGGACAGGGGGATCCTACGAGCAGTACTTC. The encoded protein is CASSGTGGSYEQYF.

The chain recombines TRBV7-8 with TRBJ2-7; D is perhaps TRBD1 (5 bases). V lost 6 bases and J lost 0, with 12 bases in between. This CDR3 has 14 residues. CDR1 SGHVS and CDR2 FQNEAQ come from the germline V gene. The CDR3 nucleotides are TGTGCCAGCAGTACAACAGGTCTCTCCTACGAGCAGTACTTC. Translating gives CASSTTGLSYEQYF.

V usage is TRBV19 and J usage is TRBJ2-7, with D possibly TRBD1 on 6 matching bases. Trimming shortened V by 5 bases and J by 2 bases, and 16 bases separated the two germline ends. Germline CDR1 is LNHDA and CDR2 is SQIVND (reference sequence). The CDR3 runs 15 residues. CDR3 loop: CASSYSSGATYEQYF. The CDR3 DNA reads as TGTGCCAGTAGTTACTCATCAGGGGCCACCTACGAGCAGTACTTC.

The CDR3 region has the DNA TGTGCCAGCAGCCAAACCTCGGGGCAAGAGACCCAGTACTTC. This encodes CASSQTSGQETQYF. The J gene is TRBJ2-5, the V gene TRBV6-6; maybe TRBD2 (5 bases). The V end was cut by 6 bases, the J end by 2 bases, with 13 bases between. CDR1 is MNHNY and CDR2 is SVGAGI in the germline V gene (reference sequence). This CDR3 contains 14 residues.

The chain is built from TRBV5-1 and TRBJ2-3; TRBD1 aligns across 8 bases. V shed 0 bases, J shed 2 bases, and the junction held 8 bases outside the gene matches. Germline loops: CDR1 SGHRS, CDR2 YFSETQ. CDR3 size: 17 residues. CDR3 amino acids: CASSLAVFRGHTDTQYF. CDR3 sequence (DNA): TGCGCCAGCAGCTTGGCGGTTTTCAGGGGGCACACAGATACGCAGTATTTT.

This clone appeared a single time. In DNA form, the CDR3 reads TGTGCCAGTAGTATGTGGGAGCAGGCTGGCTACACCTTC. Translation gives CASSMWEQAGYTF. The J gene is TRBJ1-2, the V gene TRBV19; D gene uncertain. The CDR3 runs 13 residues. V lost 3 bases and J lost 7, with 12 bases in between. Germline values: CDR1 LNHDA, CDR2 SQIVND (reference sequence).

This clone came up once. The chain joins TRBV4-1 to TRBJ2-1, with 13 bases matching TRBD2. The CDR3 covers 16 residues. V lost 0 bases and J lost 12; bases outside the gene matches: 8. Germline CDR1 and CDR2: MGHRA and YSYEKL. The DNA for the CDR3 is TGCGCCAGCAGCCAAGATCAACTAGCGGGGGGGCGACGGCAGTTCTTC. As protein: CASSQDQLAGGRRQFF.

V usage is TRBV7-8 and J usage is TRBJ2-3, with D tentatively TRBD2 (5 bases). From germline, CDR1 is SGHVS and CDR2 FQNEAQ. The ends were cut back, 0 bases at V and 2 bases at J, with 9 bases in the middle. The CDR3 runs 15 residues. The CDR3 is CASSLALASTDTQYF. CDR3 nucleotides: TGTGCCAGCAGCTTAGCGCTAGCTTCCACAGATACGCAGTATTTT.

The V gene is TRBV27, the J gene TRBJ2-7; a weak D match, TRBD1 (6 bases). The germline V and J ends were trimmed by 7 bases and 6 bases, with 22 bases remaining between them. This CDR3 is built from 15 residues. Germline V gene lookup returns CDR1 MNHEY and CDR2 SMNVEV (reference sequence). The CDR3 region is CASTRDGTISGEQYF. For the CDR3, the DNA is TGTGCCAGCACCCGGGACGGGACAATCAGTGGCGAGCAGTACTTC.

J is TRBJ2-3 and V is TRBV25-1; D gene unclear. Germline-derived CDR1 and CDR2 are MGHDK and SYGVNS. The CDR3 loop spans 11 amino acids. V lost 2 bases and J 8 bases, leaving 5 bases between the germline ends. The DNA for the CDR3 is TGTGCCAGCAGTGAACTAACTACGCAGTATTTT. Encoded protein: CASSELTTQYF.

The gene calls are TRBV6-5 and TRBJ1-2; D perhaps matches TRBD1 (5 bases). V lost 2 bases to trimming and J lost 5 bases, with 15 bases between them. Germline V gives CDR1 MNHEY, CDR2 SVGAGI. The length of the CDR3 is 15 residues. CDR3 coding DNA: TGTGCCAGCAGTTACGCACCTCAGGGTGTATATGGCTACACCTTC. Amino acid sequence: CASSYAPQGVYGYTF.

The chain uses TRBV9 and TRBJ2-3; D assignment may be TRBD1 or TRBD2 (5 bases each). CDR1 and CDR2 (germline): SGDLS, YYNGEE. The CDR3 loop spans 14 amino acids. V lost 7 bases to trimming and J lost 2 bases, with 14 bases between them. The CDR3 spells CASGRWGITDTQYF. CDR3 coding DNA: TGTGCCAGCGGCCGATGGGGGATCACAGATACGCAGTATTTT.